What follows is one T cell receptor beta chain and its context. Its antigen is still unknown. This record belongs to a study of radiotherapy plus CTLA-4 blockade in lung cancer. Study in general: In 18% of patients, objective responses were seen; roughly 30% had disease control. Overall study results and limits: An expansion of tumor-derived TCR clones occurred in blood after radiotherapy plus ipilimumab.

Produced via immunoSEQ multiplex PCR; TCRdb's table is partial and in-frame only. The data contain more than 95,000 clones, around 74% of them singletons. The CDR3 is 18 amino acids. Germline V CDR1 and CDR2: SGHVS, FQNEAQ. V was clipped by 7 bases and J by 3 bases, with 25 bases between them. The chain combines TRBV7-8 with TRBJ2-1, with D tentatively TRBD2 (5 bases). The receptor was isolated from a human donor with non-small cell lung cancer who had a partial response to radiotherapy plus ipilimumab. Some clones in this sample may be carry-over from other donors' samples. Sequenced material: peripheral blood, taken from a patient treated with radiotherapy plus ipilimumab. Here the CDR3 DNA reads TGTGCCAGCAACGAAAGGAGCCTAGGGAGACGCGACTACAATGAGCAGTTCTTC. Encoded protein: CASNERSLGRRDYNEQFF.